This T cell receptor beta chain was documented in a study of beta chain features in type 1 diabetes. General study findings and limits: The naive, central memory and Treg TCRB repertoires looked more alike in patients than they did in healthy donors. VDJ junctions from type 1 diabetes patients carried fewer insertions and larger deletions.

Sequenced material consisted of expressed TCRB transcripts (all of the isolated RNA was reverse transcribed). The method was immunoSEQ multiplex PCR; TCRdb's version includes in-frame clones alone and lacks a portion of them. The sample comprises roughly 330,000 clones, 11% of which are singletons, and 0.015% rests with the top ten. A heparinised blood draw that averaged approximately 120 mL was obtained once from each donor. Sorted cells reached over 95% purity in every population. The CDR3 spans 14 residues. Germline-derived CDR1 and CDR2 are GTSNPN and SVGIG (reference sequence). Trimming shortened V by 2 bases and J by 4 bases, and 15 bases separated the two germline ends. This clone was observed a few times. The antigen remains undetermined.

Sequenced material: naive CD4+ T cells from blood. The chain is built from TRBV30 and TRBJ2-7; the D is unclear. The receptor was isolated from a woman under 40 in good health. The CDR3 DNA reads as TGTGCCTGGAGTTCGATGTCGGTGCCATACGAGCAGTACTTC. It translates to CAWSSMSVPYEQYF.